The 15 T cell receptor beta chains reported below all come from one sample, sequenced in a study of CD8 T cells in ankylosing spondylitis. TCRdb itself ran the 5' RACE reads through MiXCR, one entry per CDR3 protein. The table includes 100,000 to 150,000 distinct CDR3 sequences, approximately 9.9% detected once. Sequenced material: blood, either unsorted or a sorted T cell fraction (not recorded which). These receptor sequences come from a male donor with ankylosing spondylitis or in good health (not recorded which).

With respect to this clonotype: Possible read error: a much larger clone is one base away. DNA of the CDR3: TGCAGTGCTTCCGTGACAGGAAACTATGGCCACACCTTC. Its protein is CSASVTGNYGHTF. The J gene is TRBJ1-2, the V gene TRBV20-1; D might be TRBD1 (6 bases). The length of the CDR3 is 13 residues. The germline gives CDR1 DFQATT, CDR2 SNEGSKA (reference sequence).

Concerning this clonotype: Just one base apart from a much larger clone, this may be a read error. V gene TRBV7-2 combines with J gene TRBJ2-3; maybe TRBD1 (6 bases). CDR3 size: 14 residues. Looked up from germline, CDR1 is SGHTA and CDR2 is FQGNSA. CDR3 DNA sequence: TGTGCCCGCAGCTTAAACTCCCTACAGGGAGAGGTGTATTTT. This codes for CARSLNSLQGEVYF.

This clonotype was observed at least ten times. The CDR3 reads CASSLDPRDSGDGYTF. CDR3 sequence (DNA): TGTGCCAGCAGCTTAGACCCCCGGGACAGTGGGGATGGCTACACCTTC. The chain recombines TRBV7-2 with TRBJ1-2; 7 nucleotides line up with TRBD1. The CDR3 extends over 16 amino acids. Trimming took 1 base from V and 6 from J; bases not matched to a gene: 11. Germline V gene lookup returns CDR1 SGHTA and CDR2 FQGNSA.

The chain uses TRBV4-3 and TRBJ2-7; the match to TRBD1 covers 8 bases. CDR3 length: 15 amino acids. CDR1 LGHNA and CDR2 YSLEER come from the germline V gene. J gave up 4 bases and V 4 bases, and 9 bases lay outside the gene matches. DNA for the CDR3: TGCGCCAGCAGCCCGTACGACAGGGGCATTTACGAGCAGTACTTC. Translated, it gives CASSPYDRGIYEQYF.

This sequence joins TRBV11-2 and TRBJ2-1, with 14 nucleotides matching TRBD2. CDR1 SGHAT and CDR2 FQNNGV come from the germline V gene. Trimming removed 1 base from V and 7 bases from J; junction bases left unmatched: 12. This CDR3 comprises 19 residues. The CDR3 DNA sequence: TGTGCCAGCAGCTTAGTAGTCTATAGCGGGACTAGCGGGGGTAATGAGCAGTTCTTC. Translating it yields CASSLVVYSGTSGGNEQFF.

In its sample, this clonotype was seen many times. The CDR3 is CASSSQTSPNTGELFF. The CDR3 bases are TGCGCCAGCAGCTCTCAGACTAGCCCGAACACCGGGGAGCTGTTTTTT. The V call is TRBV5-1, the J call TRBJ2-2; 7 bases line up with TRBD2. Germline CDR1 is SGHRS and CDR2 is YFSETQ. This CDR3 has 16 amino acids. The V segment lost 3 bases and the J segment 0 bases; nucleotides outside the gene matches: 5.

The table lists this clonotype with many counts. The chain uses TRBV20-1 and TRBJ1-1, with a possible D match to TRBD1 (6 bases). Trimming stripped 0 bases from V and 6 bases from J, with 14 bases between. The CDR3 runs 14 residues. The germline gives CDR1 DFQATT, CDR2 SNEGSKA (reference sequence). This CDR3 is CSARDSRGTSEAFF. The CDR3 nucleotides read TGCAGTGCTAGAGATAGTCGGGGGACATCTGAAGCTTTCTTT.

V usage is TRBV7-2 and J usage is TRBJ2-7; 11 nucleotides agree with TRBD2. V dropped 5 bases and J dropped 2; count of bases not matched to a gene: 11. The CDR3 extends over 17 amino acids. Germline lookup yields CDR1 SGHTA and CDR2 FQGNSA. The CDR3 reads CASSPPLGTSGPYEQYF. The CDR3, as DNA: TGTGCCAGCAGCCCACCCCTAGGGACTAGCGGACCCTACGAGCAGTACTTC. The variable domain in full, with the rest retrieved from reference TRBV7-2 and TRBJ2-7, is GAGVSQSPSNKVTEKGKDVELRCDPISGHTALYWYRQSLGQGLEFLIYFQGNSAPDKSGLPSDRFSAERTGGSVSTLTIQRTQQEDSAVYLCASSPPLGTSGPYEQYFGPGTRLTVT.

This clonotype was picked up many times. The V call is TRBV2, the J call TRBJ2-7, with a weak D call TRBD1 (5 bases). The V gene lost 7 bases and the J gene lost 7 bases, with 29 bases spanning the gap. Germline CDR1 is SNHLY and CDR2 is FYNNEI. The CDR3 spans 17 residues. The CDR3 region is CASNAEINRHISKEQYF. CDR3 nucleotide sequence: TGTGCCAGCAATGCGGAAATCAACAGGCATATTTCTAAGGAGCAGTACTTC.

In its sample, this clonotype was seen a few times. CDR3 in amino acids: CSVDPGEGWQFF. CDR3 bases: TGCAGCGTTGACCCGGGGGAGGGATGGCAGTTCTTC. The chain recombines TRBV29-1 with TRBJ2-1; 7 bases align to TRBD2. Germline V gene lookup returns CDR1 SQVTM and CDR2 ANQGSEA. J lost 12 bases, V lost 3 bases, and 8 bases had no gene match. CDR3 length: 12 residues.

The sample holds many counts of this clonotype. The chain links TRBV7-2 to TRBJ1-3; a weak D match, TRBD1 (6 bases). The CDR3 contains 17 residues. V lost 2 bases, J lost 0 bases, and 14 bases lay in between. Looked up from germline, CDR1 is SGHTA and CDR2 is FQGNSA. CDR3 protein: CASSLRLDSHSGNTIYF. The CDR3 DNA sequence: TGTGCCAGCAGCTTACGTTTGGACAGCCACTCTGGAAACACCATATATTTT.

About this clonotype itself: A single base separates this from a much larger clone, so it may be a read error. The chain joins TRBV7-9 to TRBJ1-1; D is unresolved. CDR3 length: 16 amino acids. Germline assignment: CDR1 SEHNR and CDR2 FQNEAQ (reference sequence). The CDR3: CASTLRGVSKNTEAFF. The CDR3 nucleotides are TGTGCCAGCACCTTACGTGGAGTCTCTAAGAACACTGAAGCTTTCTTT.

This clonotype was recorded many times. The genes are TRBV7-2 and TRBJ2-2; 7 nucleotides align to TRBD2. CDR3 length equals 17 residues. V dropped 1 base and J dropped 2; count of bases not matched to a gene: 7. CDR1 and CDR2 (germline): SGHTA, FQGNSA. The CDR3 here is CASSLVGLAANTGELFF. The CDR3 DNA reads as TGTGCCAGCAGCTTAGTAGGGCTAGCGGCAAACACCGGGGAGCTGTTTTTT.

This clonotype was detected ten times or more. V gene TRBV6-5 combines with J gene TRBJ2-7, with a tentative D call TRBD1 (6 bases). Trimming pared 5 bases from V and 7 bases from J, leaving 12 bases between. The CDR3 is made up of 12 amino acids. Germline-derived CDR1 and CDR2 are MNHEY and SVGAGI. The CDR3 loop is CASSPGGQEQYF. CDR3 coding DNA: TGTGCCAGCAGTCCTGGGGGCCAAGAGCAGTACTTC.

This clonotype has ten or more counts. The J gene is TRBJ2-6, the V gene TRBV4-1; D is uncertain. This CDR3 has 16 amino acids. Germline values: CDR1 MGHRA, CDR2 YSYEKL. Trimming stripped 2 bases from V and 0 bases from J, with 8 bases between. CDR3 sequence: CASSQPGRSGANVLTF. The CDR3 DNA follows: TGCGCCAGCAGCCAACCAGGACGCTCTGGGGCCAACGTCCTGACTTTC.